Listed here are 2 T cell receptor beta chains from one sample, sequenced in a study of T cells after yellow fever vaccination. TCRdb re-called the 5' RACE reads with MiXCR, one entry per CDR3 protein. Among more than 300,000 distinct CDR3 sequences listed, about 11% were seen once. Material: CD4+ T cells sorted from PBMCs, obtained 45 days after the yellow fever booster vaccination. These receptors came from a man between 18 and 35 years old who received the YFV17D yellow fever vaccine.

This clonotype has only a few counts. The rearrangement links TRBV7-2 to TRBJ1-5; D is possibly TRBD1 (6 bases). CDR1 is SGHTA, CDR2 FQGNSA, per germline. With 5 bases removed from V and 7 bases from J, the gap between germline ends came to 21 bases. This CDR3 has 16 amino acids. CDR3 loop: CASSRGGAWRGQPQHF. The CDR3, as DNA: TGTGCCAGCAGCAGGGGGGGGGCATGGCGTGGCCAGCCCCAGCATTTT.

This clonotype appeared a few times. The chain uses TRBV4-3 and TRBJ2-1; D remains ambiguous. The germline V gene encodes CDR1 LGHNA and CDR2 YSLEER. Trimming left V 3 bases short and J 11 bases short, with 14 bases between. The CDR3 totals 13 residues. CDR3 amino acids: CASSHSTDAQQFF. CDR3 DNA sequence: TGCGCCAGCAGCCATTCCACAGACGCGCAGCAGTTCTTC.